This entry lists 22 T cell receptor beta chains sequenced from one sample in a study of blood T cell repertoires in COVID-19. Produced via immunoSEQ multiplex PCR; TCRdb's table is partial and in-frame only. The sample lists approximately 220,000 clones; 80% to 90% were seen once. Sequencing was done on a sample of PBMCs or T cells enriched from blood (not recorded which). These TCRs come from a man between 25 and 39 years old who had recovered from COVID-19.

This clone showed up just once. The chain links TRBV28 to TRBJ1-1; TRBD1 agrees at 10 bases. CDR3 length: 15 residues. Looked up from germline, CDR1 is MDHEN and CDR2 is SYDVKM. Trimming took 5 bases from V and 4 from J; bases not matched to a gene: 7. CDR3 nucleotide sequence: TGTGCCAGCAGTCATGCCGGGACAGGGGTCACTGAAGCTTTCTTT. Translating it yields CASSHAGTGVTEAFF.

The rearrangement joins TRBV3-1 (or the pseudogene TRBV3-2) to TRBJ2-2; D is possibly TRBD2 (5 bases). Trimming took 4 bases from V and 6 from J, leaving 12 bases between them. The CDR3 is 14 residues long. CDR1 and CDR2 from the germline V gene are LGHDT and YNNKEL (reference sequence). The CDR3 sequence: CASSRNGLSGELFF. In DNA form, the CDR3 reads TGTGCCAGCAGCCGGAATGGACTGTCCGGGGAGCTGTTTTTT.

The chain combines TRBV29-1 with TRBJ2-2; TRBD2 matches 7 bases. The CDR3 loop spans 14 amino acids. Germline values: CDR1 SQVTM, CDR2 ANQGSEA. V gave up 2 bases and J gave up 8 bases; unmatched junction bases: 8. The CDR3: CSVEKWSGAGELFF. The CDR3 coding sequence is TGCAGCGTTGAAAAATGGAGCGGGGCGGGGGAGCTGTTTTTT.

The rearrangement uses TRBV19 and TRBJ2-1; 7 bases match TRBD2. The CDR3 sequence is 14 residues long. J was trimmed by 4 bases and V by 3 bases; bases with no gene match: 3. Germline lookup yields CDR1 LNHDA and CDR2 SQIVND (reference sequence). The CDR3 region is CASSIGGTYNEQFF. Here the CDR3 DNA reads TGTGCCAGTAGTATCGGGGGGACTTACAATGAGCAGTTCTTC.

Concerning this clone: One end of the junction does not line up with germline, which may come from a read error. The rearrangement links TRBV28 to TRBJ1-5; 9 bases match TRBD1. Germline V gene data show CDR1 as MDHEN and CDR2 as SYDVKM. The CDR3 sequence is 16 residues long. CDR3 sequence (DNA): TGTGCCAGCAGTATATGGGACAGGGTCGGCAATCAGCCCCAGCATTTT. Translated, it gives CASSIWDRVGNQPQHF.

The chain uses TRBV7-2 and TRBJ2-7, with 12 bases aligning to TRBD1. The CDR3 runs 14 residues. Germline-derived CDR1 and CDR2 are SGHTA and FQGNSA. V trimming: 5 bases; J trimming: 5 bases; junction bases outside the gene matches: 4. CDR3 residues: CASSRDRGLNEQYF. CDR3 nucleotide sequence: TGTGCCAGCAGCCGGGACAGGGGGCTGAACGAGCAGTACTTC.

The genes are TRBV2 and TRBJ1-1; 8 bases match TRBD1. The CDR3 extends over 17 amino acids. CDR1 is SNHLY, CDR2 FYNNEI, per germline. J gave up 5 bases and V 6 bases, and 17 bases lay outside the gene matches. The CDR3 sequence: CASSEKPGTGRGTEAFF. DNA of the CDR3: TGTGCCAGCAGCGAAAAACCAGGGACAGGCCGAGGGACTGAAGCTTTCTTT.

The rearrangement uses TRBV4-1 and TRBJ2-2, with 16 bases fitting TRBD2. Germline V gives CDR1 MGHRA, CDR2 YSYEKL. There are 19 residues in the CDR3. V shed 5 bases and J 0 bases; nucleotides not matched to a gene: 6. DNA for the CDR3: TGCGCCAGCAGCATCCAGGGACTAGCGGGGGGGCCGAACACCGGGGAGCTGTTTTTT. Its protein is CASSIQGLAGGPNTGELFF.

This rearrangement joins TRBV3-1 (or the pseudogene TRBV3-2) to TRBJ2-5; TRBD2 aligns across 11 bases. Germline V CDR1 and CDR2: LGHDT, YNNKEL (reference sequence). The CDR3 contains 17 residues. Losses at the gene ends were 1 base for V and 2 bases for J; bases not matched to a gene: 6. The CDR3: CASSQGLLAGGQETQYF. In nucleotides, the CDR3 is TGTGCCAGCAGCCAAGGTCTTCTAGCGGGGGGACAAGAGACCCAGTACTTC.

This clone was recorded once. The genes are TRBV4-3 and TRBJ2-2; TRBD1 might be the D (5 bases). Germline assignment: CDR1 LGHNA and CDR2 YSLEER. V lost 4 bases to trimming and J lost 5 bases, with 8 bases between them. The CDR3 totals 13 residues. The CDR3 DNA sequence: TGCGCCAGCAGCCTGCAGGGAACCGGGGAGCTGTTTTTT. It specifies CASSLQGTGELFF.

V is TRBV7-6 and J is TRBJ2-6, with 7 bases aligning to TRBD1. Germline-derived CDR1 and CDR2 are SGHVS and FNYEAQ. The CDR3 runs to 20 residues. V trimming: 2 bases; J trimming: 0 bases; junction bases outside the gene matches: 13. The DNA of the CDR3 is TGTGCCAGCAGCTTACCGTACAGGGGTCCCTTTAGCTCTGGGGCCAACGTCCTGACTTTC. Protein sequence: CASSLPYRGPFSSGANVLTF.

This rearrangement joins TRBV7-9 to TRBJ1-6; the match to TRBD1 covers 12 bases. CDR3 length: 18 amino acids. V lost 5 bases to trimming and J lost 4 bases; unmatched junction nucleotides: 9. The germline gives CDR1 SEHNR, CDR2 FQNEAQ (reference sequence). This CDR3 is CASSGDGTGGAYNSPLHF. DNA for the CDR3: TGTGCCAGCAGCGGAGACGGGACAGGGGGCGCGTATAATTCACCCCTCCACTTT. The variable domain in full, with the rest retrieved from reference TRBV7-9 and TRBJ1-6, is DTGVSQNPRHKITKRGQNVTFRCDPISEHNRLYWYRQTLGQGPEFLTYFQNEAQLEKSRLLSDRFSAERPKGSFSTLEIQRTEQGDSAMYLCASSGDGTGGAYNSPLHFGNGTRLTVT.

V gene TRBV3-1 (or the pseudogene TRBV3-2) combines with J gene TRBJ1-1; TRBD1 agrees at 8 bases. Germline lookup yields CDR1 LGHDT and CDR2 YNNKEL (reference sequence). This CDR3 has 14 amino acids. V lost 5 bases and J lost 5; bases outside the gene matches: 7. CDR3 residues: CASSAGGRQTEAFF. CDR3 DNA: TGTGCCAGCAGCGCAGGGGGCCGTCAAACTGAAGCTTTCTTT.

This chain uses TRBV7-9 with TRBJ2-1, with D uncertain. Germline V gene data show CDR1 as SEHNR and CDR2 as FQNEAQ (reference sequence). The CDR3 runs 14 residues. V gave up 6 bases and J gave up 3 bases, with 12 bases separating them. This chain's CDR3 is CASSKTTIYNEQFF. CDR3 DNA: TGTGCCAGCAGTAAAACTACCATCTACAATGAGCAGTTCTTC.

The rearrangement uses TRBV7-8 and TRBJ1-4, with 8 positions matching TRBD1. Germline loops: CDR1 SGHVS, CDR2 FQNEAQ. There are 15 residues in the CDR3. V lost 5 bases, J lost 6 bases, and 8 bases stayed unmatched. CDR3 protein: CASSLAGGFDEKLFF. CDR3 bases: TGTGCCAGCAGCCTCGCAGGGGGCTTTGATGAAAAACTGTTTTTT.

The V call is TRBV9, the J call TRBJ2-3, with D maybe TRBD2 (6 bases). This CDR3 is built from 15 residues. The germline V gene has CDR1 SGDLS and CDR2 YYNGEE. Between the trimmed V and J ends, which lost 2 bases and 0 bases, there was a span of 10 bases. The CDR3 loop reads CASSVASASTDTQYF. The CDR3 region has the DNA TGTGCCAGCAGCGTGGCTAGCGCCAGCACAGATACGCAGTATTTT. The full variable domain, rest sourced from reference TRBV9 and TRBJ2-3, is DSGVTQTPKHLITATGQRVTLRCSPRSGDLSVYWYQQSLDQGLQFLIQYYNGEERAKGNILERFSAQQFPDLHSELNLSSLELGDSALYFCASSVASASTDTQYFGPGTRLTVL.

V gene TRBV11-3 combines with J gene TRBJ2-1, with D possibly being TRBD2 (5 bases). V was clipped by 5 bases and J by 3 bases, with 8 bases between them. In germline, CDR1 is SGHNT, CDR2 YENEEA. The CDR3 totals 13 residues. CDR3 coding DNA: TGTGCCAGCAGCCAACGGGACTACAATGAGCAGTTCTTC. Amino acid sequence: CASSQRDYNEQFF.

This chain joins TRBV27 and TRBJ1-4; D might be TRBD1 (6 bases). Germline V gene lookup returns CDR1 MNHEY and CDR2 SMNVEV (reference sequence). V dropped 3 bases and J dropped 8 bases, with 13 bases sitting between them. The CDR3 runs to 14 residues. The CDR3 nucleotides are TGTGCCAGCAGTTTGGACAGATCGGGGGAAAAACTGTTTTTT. This encodes CASSLDRSGEKLFF.

The gene calls are TRBV7-8 and TRBJ1-6; the D gene is possibly TRBD1 (6 bases). This CDR3 comprises 14 residues. CDR1 and CDR2 (germline): SGHVS, FQNEAQ. V was trimmed by 7 bases and J by 8 bases, leaving 15 bases between them. The CDR3 is CASTSVGAHSPLHF. The DNA for the CDR3 is TGTGCCAGCACCTCTGTGGGGGCACATTCACCCCTCCACTTT.

The chain joins TRBV27 to TRBJ2-1; TRBD1 aligns across 7 bases. CDR3 length: 14 amino acids. V shed 3 bases, J shed 7 bases, and the junction held 6 bases outside the gene matches. Per germline, CDR1 MNHEY and CDR2 SMNVEV (reference sequence). CDR3 nucleotides: TGTGCCAGCAGTTTCCGACAGGGCGGGAATGAGCAGTTCTTC. Its protein is CASSFRQGGNEQFF.

This clone appeared once. This rearrangement joins TRBV4-1 to TRBJ1-1; possibly TRBD1 for D (6 bases). The CDR3 extends over 16 amino acids. Germline values: CDR1 MGHRA, CDR2 YSYEKL. Trimming cost V 2 bases and J 1 base, with 14 bases left between them. CDR3 sequence reads: CASSQIHLTGNTEAFF. In DNA form, the CDR3 reads TGCGCCAGCAGCCAAATCCACCTGACAGGGAACACTGAAGCTTTCTTT.

The V and J genes are TRBV28 and TRBJ1-1, with D unclear. V lost 7 bases to trimming and J lost 3 bases, with 6 bases between them. The CDR3 covers 11 residues. CDR1 and CDR2 (germline): MDHEN, SYDVKM. CDR3 protein: CASKEDTEAFF. The CDR3 DNA reads as TGTGCCAGCAAGGAGGACACTGAAGCTTTCTTT.